The source of this TCR beta chain is a study of cytomegalovirus exposure and HLA in healthy donors. Study as a whole: The same platform was used for the approximately 120 validation repertoires as for the approximately 730 first-cohort repertoires, as reported in a later analysis.

The donors were part of the validation cohort, which consisted of roughly 110 subjects and was separate from the first cohort of hundreds of subjects. This clone was seen a handful of times. The target antigen is unknown. Overall study results and limits: Among the CMV-associated chains, three were confirmed in vitro as specific for CMV antigens. Some public TCRs appeared in many individuals, while most sequences were rare.

The CDR3 length is 15 residues. Per the germline V gene, CDR1 is SGHRS and CDR2 is YFSETQ. V was clipped by 0 bases and J by 5 bases, with 15 bases between them. The table came from immunoSEQ multiplex PCR; TCRdb's copy has only in-frame clones and leaves some out. The repertoire holds tens of thousands of clones, with roughly 92% as singletons. This TCR was sampled from a woman aged 25 to 39 in good health and CMV-seropositive. This rearrangement joins TRBV5-1 to TRBJ2-7; TRBD1 might be the D (6 bases). The source material was PBMCs. Here the CDR3 reads CASSLVSQGGHEQYF. In DNA, the CDR3 is TGCGCCAGCAGCTTGGTCTCACAGGGCGGGCACGAGCAGTACTTC.